These 32 T cell receptor beta chains were all obtained from the same sample, sequenced in a study of cytomegalovirus exposure and HLA in healthy donors. The PCR ran on 60 Vbeta and 13 Jbeta primers. The repertoire was sequenced with immunoSEQ multiplex PCR; TCRdb's copy has only in-frame clones and lacks some. This sample has a few hundred thousand clones, with around 81% found just once. Sequencing was done on a sample of PBMCs. The receptors derive from a woman between 55 and 75 years old in good health and CMV-seropositive.

V gene TRBV27 combines with J gene TRBJ1-3, with D possibly matching TRBD1 (5 bases). CDR1 is MNHEY and CDR2 is SMNVEV in the germline V gene (reference sequence). This CDR3 contains 16 residues. Trimming took off 6 bases at V and 1 base at J, with 16 bases between the two ends. This CDR3 is CASSPAQGRSGNTIYF. In nucleotides, the CDR3 is TGTGCCAGCAGCCCAGCCCAGGGTAGATCTGGAAACACCATATATTTT.

The chain has TRBV5-6 and TRBJ1-2; 8 nucleotides line up with TRBD1. V lost 3 bases and J lost 8; bases outside the gene matches: 9. This CDR3 has 14 amino acids. The germline CDR1 and CDR2 sequences are SGHDT and YYEEEE. In nucleotides, the CDR3 is TGTGCCAGCAGCTCAGTTCTAACAGGGGGAGGCTACACCTTC. Translated: CASSSVLTGGGYTF.

The chain uses TRBV29-1 and TRBJ1-1; D gene uncertain. The CDR3 length is 12 residues. Trimming took 4 bases from V and 1 from J, leaving 7 bases between them. Germline V lookup: CDR1 SQVTM, CDR2 ANQGSEA. The DNA of the CDR3 is TGCAGCGTTGGAGGTCGGAACACTGAAGCTTTCTTT. Translation gives CSVGGRNTEAFF.

V is TRBV27 and J is TRBJ2-1, with a possible D match to TRBD2 (6 bases). The length of the CDR3 is 14 residues. Germline V lookup: CDR1 MNHEY, CDR2 SMNVEV (reference sequence). Deletions cut 5 bases from V and 2 bases from J, with 10 bases between. The CDR3 DNA follows: TGTGCCAGCAGTCGCGGGGTGGCCTACAATGAGCAGTTCTTC. Amino acid sequence: CASSRGVAYNEQFF.

The chain carries TRBV27 and TRBJ2-5; a weak D match, TRBD1 (5 bases). V dropped 0 bases and J dropped 13 bases, with 12 bases sitting between them. This CDR3 spans 12 amino acids. Germline values: CDR1 MNHEY, CDR2 SMNVEV (reference sequence). DNA for the CDR3: TGTGCCAGCAGTTTATCGGCAGGGCCACTGTACTTC. Amino acid sequence: CASSLSAGPLYF.

The chain uses TRBV20-1 and TRBJ2-4; 7 nucleotides line up with TRBD1. V lost 6 bases to trimming and J lost 6 bases; unmatched junction nucleotides: 2. The CDR3 totals 11 residues. The V gene's germline CDR1 is DFQATT and CDR2 SNEGSKA (reference sequence). CDR3 sequence: CSADRANIQYF. Written as DNA, the CDR3 is TGCAGTGCCGACAGGGCAAACATTCAGTACTTC.

The J gene is TRBJ2-5, the V gene TRBV2; D call uncertain. The germline V gene has CDR1 SNHLY and CDR2 FYNNEI. The CDR3 sequence is 15 residues long. Trimming removed 4 bases at V and 8 bases at J, with 20 bases between. CDR3 sequence: CASSGPRLTSDTQYF. The CDR3 DNA sequence: TGTGCCAGCAGTGGACCACGACTCACGAGCGATACCCAGTACTTC.

The chain combines TRBV6-5 with TRBJ1-2; TRBD1 aligns across 7 bases. The CDR3 spans 14 residues. Germline V gene sequence: CDR1 MNHEY, CDR2 SVGAGI. Losses at the gene ends were 6 bases for V and 7 bases for J; bases not matched to a gene: 11. CDR3 nucleotide sequence: TGTGCCAGCAGGCCACTTACAGGGGTGGGTGGCTACACCTTC. Translating gives CASRPLTGVGGYTF.

V gene TRBV5-4 combines with J gene TRBJ2-5; 7 bases are shared with TRBD1. The J call may be faulty, since TRBJ2-7 better matches the DNA end. There are 14 residues in the CDR3. Germline V gives CDR1 SGHNT, CDR2 YYREEE (reference sequence). CDR3 nucleotides: TGTGCCAGCAGCCAGGACAGGCTCTCCTACGAGCAGTACTTC. Encoded protein: CASSQDRLSYEQYF.

In its sample, this clone was seen a few times. The rearrangement links TRBV5-6 to TRBJ2-7; 7 bases fit TRBD1. The CDR3 is made up of 14 amino acids. Germline-derived CDR1 and CDR2 are SGHDT and YYEEEE. After removal of 2 bases from V and 3 bases from J, the junction contained 5 bases not matched to a gene. The CDR3 loop reads CASSFPDRHYEQYF. The CDR3 DNA is TGTGCCAGCAGCTTTCCGGACAGGCACTACGAGCAGTACTTC.

V usage is TRBV27 and J usage is TRBJ2-1; 10 positions agree with TRBD1. In germline, CDR1 is MNHEY, CDR2 SMNVEV (reference sequence). Trimming took 4 bases from V and 9 from J; bases not matched to a gene: 6. This CDR3 region has 14 residues. The CDR3 DNA reads TGTGCCAGCAGTTCCGGGACAGGGGCTAGTGAGCAGTTCTTC. It specifies CASSSGTGASEQFF.

This chain joins TRBV29-1 and TRBJ2-1; maybe TRBD2 (6 bases). The CDR3 is 15 amino acids. From germline, CDR1 is SQVTM and CDR2 ANQGSEA. The germline V and J ends were trimmed by 4 bases and 4 bases, with 17 bases remaining between them. CDR3 sequence reads: CSVVGSLLDYNEQFF. The CDR3 DNA reads TGCAGCGTTGTCGGGAGTTTGTTGGATTACAATGAGCAGTTCTTC.

V usage is TRBV28 and J usage is TRBJ1-5, with 8 positions matching TRBD1. Germline lookup yields CDR1 MDHEN and CDR2 SYDVKM. This CDR3 comprises 16 residues. Unmatched junction bases numbered 14, after V lost 6 bases and J lost 7 bases. CDR3: CASRMTGVGFGQPQHF. CDR3 DNA sequence: TGTGCCAGCAGGATGACAGGGGTGGGGTTCGGACAGCCCCAGCATTTT. Filled out from reference TRBV28 and TRBJ1-5, the complete variable domain reads DVKVTQSSRYLVKRTGEKVFLECVQDMDHENMFWYRQDPGLGLRLIYFSYDVKMKEKGDIPEGYSVSREKKERFSLILESASTNQTSMYLCASRMTGVGFGQPQHFGDGTRLSIL.

This clone was recorded only once. The V and J genes are TRBV2 and TRBJ2-7; TRBD2 aligns across 8 bases. The CDR3 sequence is 15 residues long. Germline assignment: CDR1 SNHLY and CDR2 FYNNEI. The ends lost 6 bases at V and 5 bases at J; junction bases unmatched: 12. CDR3 DNA sequence: TGTGCCAGCAGGTCTATAGCGGGACCTCCTAACGAGCAGTACTTC. This codes for CASRSIAGPPNEQYF.

The sample holds one count of this clone. This chain uses TRBV9 with TRBJ2-7; 8 bases map to TRBD1. V shed 3 bases, J shed 2 bases, and the junction held 7 bases outside the gene matches. The CDR3 has 15 residues. CDR1 and CDR2 (germline): SGDLS, YYNGEE. CDR3 residues: CASSERGQGTYEQYF. The CDR3 bases are TGTGCCAGCAGCGAGAGAGGACAGGGTACCTACGAGCAGTACTTC.

This chain joins TRBV5-1 and TRBJ1-1; a possible D gene is TRBD1 (6 bases). The V gene's germline CDR1 is SGHRS and CDR2 YFSETQ. The CDR3 extends over 15 amino acids. Trimming shortened V by 5 bases and J by 0 bases, and 14 bases separated the two germline ends. This chain's CDR3 is CASSRGPGVNTEAFF. CDR3 DNA: TGCGCCAGCAGTAGGGGCCCAGGGGTGAACACTGAAGCTTTCTTT.

CDR3 residues: CASSENGLAVNEQFF. For the CDR3, the DNA is TGTGCCAGCAGTGAAAACGGACTAGCGGTAAATGAGCAGTTCTTC. The chain is built from TRBV2 and TRBJ2-1, with 10 bases fitting TRBD2. The CDR3 extends over 15 amino acids. Germline-derived CDR1 and CDR2 are SNHLY and FYNNEI. Unmatched junction bases numbered 5, after V lost 2 bases and J lost 7 bases.

This clone showed up just a few times. Other DNA sequences in this sample translate to the same CDR3. The chain has TRBV5-1 and TRBJ2-6, with D possibly TRBD1 on 6 matching bases. Germline CDR1 SGHRS, CDR2 YFSETQ. The CDR3 consists of 15 residues. V was clipped by 0 bases and J by 4 bases, with 8 bases between them. The CDR3 nucleotides read TGCGCCAGCAGCTTGGGGGGGCCCGGGGCCAACGTCCTGACTTTC. Amino acid sequence: CASSLGGPGANVLTF.

The gene calls are TRBV5-1 and TRBJ2-1; no clear D gene. CDR1 and CDR2 from the germline V gene are SGHRS and YFSETQ. This CDR3 is built from 13 residues. Trimming removed 2 bases at V and 5 bases at J, with 8 bases between. CDR3 DNA: TGCGCCAGCAGCTTCCAGGATGACAATGAGCAGTTCTTC. The encoded protein is CASSFQDDNEQFF.

This clone came up a few times. V usage is TRBV15 and J usage is TRBJ1-4; TRBD1 agrees at 7 bases. Trimming took 4 bases from V and 1 from J; bases not matched to a gene: 6. The germline gives CDR1 LNHNV, CDR2 YYDKDF (reference sequence). CDR3 length equals 16 residues. The CDR3 DNA is TGTGCCACCAGCACCGACAGGGAAGTAACTAATGAAAAACTGTTTTTT. It specifies CATSTDREVTNEKLFF. The full variable domain, its missing parts supplied by reference TRBV15 and TRBJ1-4, is DAMVIQNPRYQVTQFGKPVTLSCSQTLNHNVMYWYQQKSSQAPKLLFHYYDKDFNNEADTPDNFQSRRPNTSFCFLDIRSPGLGDTAMYLCATSTDREVTNEKLFFGSGTQLSVL.

The chain couples TRBV5-1 to TRBJ2-7; tentative D call: TRBD2 (5 bases). Deletions cut 0 bases from V and 7 bases from J, with 14 bases between. This CDR3 region has 14 residues. Germline V gene data show CDR1 as SGHRS and CDR2 as YFSETQ. CDR3 residues: CASSLVSSPEEQYF. The CDR3 DNA reads as TGCGCCAGCAGCTTGGTCTCTAGCCCAGAAGAGCAGTACTTC.

The sample holds a few counts of this clone. The rearrangement joins TRBV9 to TRBJ2-3, with 7 bases identical to TRBD1. With 0 bases clipped from V and 5 bases from J, the junction kept 3 bases outside the gene matches. Germline V gene data show CDR1 as SGDLS and CDR2 as YYNGEE. The CDR3 is 14 residues long. The CDR3 DNA reads TGTGCCAGCAGCGTAGCCCCAGGGGGAGATACGCAGTATTTT. It is translated as CASSVAPGGDTQYF.

V usage is TRBV11-2 and J usage is TRBJ2-2; 9 bases map to TRBD2. The length of the CDR3 is 17 residues. CDR1 and CDR2 from the germline V gene are SGHAT and FQNNGV. V trimming: 5 bases; J trimming: 5 bases; junction bases outside the gene matches: 12. The CDR3 nucleotides read TGTGCCAGCAGCCAACTCGGGAGACTAGCGGAAACCGGGGAGCTGTTTTTT. Amino acid sequence: CASSQLGRLAETGELFF.

This sequence joins TRBV5-6 and TRBJ1-4, with D hard to call. V lost 2 bases and J lost 0, with 8 bases in between. CDR3 length equals 15 residues. Per the germline V gene, CDR1 is SGHDT and CDR2 is YYEEEE. The CDR3: CASSLTVTTNEKLFF. Written as DNA, the CDR3 is TGTGCCAGCAGCTTAACAGTTACAACTAATGAAAAACTGTTTTTT.

The J gene is TRBJ1-3, the V gene TRBV21-1; whether TRBD1, the table's D call, matches the DNA was not checked. TRBV21-1 is shown as a pseudogene. This CDR3 is built from 19 residues. This chain's CDR3 is CASSPKSRFKGQTGNTIYF. DNA of the CDR3: TGTGCCAGCAGCCCAAAGAGCAGGTTTAAGGGACAGACTGGAAACACCATATATTTT.

The V and J genes are TRBV6-5 and TRBJ2-2; 12 nucleotides agree with TRBD1. CDR3 length equals 15 residues. In germline, CDR1 is MNHEY, CDR2 SVGAGI. V trimming: 6 bases; J trimming: 4 bases; junction bases outside the gene matches: 3. CDR3 DNA: TGTGCCAGCAGGAAGGGACAGGGGGCCACCGGGGAGCTGTTTTTT. Protein product: CASRKGQGATGELFF.

The V gene is TRBV9, the J gene TRBJ2-6, with TRBD1 identical over 9 bases. This CDR3 contains 16 residues. Trimming at V came to 6 bases and at J to 2 bases, leaving 6 bases not matched to a gene. Germline lookup yields CDR1 SGDLS and CDR2 YYNGEE. The CDR3 sequence is CASTTGGRAGANVLTF. The CDR3 nucleotides read TGTGCCAGCACGACAGGGGGTCGAGCTGGGGCCAACGTCCTGACTTTC.

The table lists this clone with a count of one. The V call is TRBV18, the J call TRBJ1-1; D ambiguous. The V gene lost 3 bases and the J gene lost 7 bases, with 15 bases spanning the gap. CDR3 length: 14 residues. Germline CDR1 is KGHSH and CDR2 is LQKENI. CDR3: CASSPQYRQYEAFF. The CDR3 DNA follows: TGTGCCAGCTCACCCCAATACAGACAATATGAAGCTTTCTTT.

This clone was seen a handful of times. The chain carries TRBV7-8 and TRBJ1-1; TRBD1 aligns across 7 bases. Germline CDR1 reads SGHVS; CDR2 reads FQNEAQ. The junction had 13 bases not matched to a gene; V was cut back by 4 bases and J by 11 bases. The CDR3 loop spans 14 amino acids. CDR3 residues: CASSYRGQRLNAFF. Here the CDR3 DNA reads TGTGCCAGCAGCTACCGGGGACAGCGACTGAACGCTTTCTTT.

The V gene is TRBV19, the J gene TRBJ2-3; 11 bases fit TRBD2. After removal of 5 bases from V and 4 bases from J, the junction contained 11 bases not matched to a gene. This CDR3 has 17 residues. CDR1 is LNHDA and CDR2 is SQIVND in the germline V gene (reference sequence). CDR3 nucleotide sequence: TGTGCCAGTAGTTCATACCCAGGACTAGCGGGCGCAGATACGCAGTATTTT. This codes for CASSSYPGLAGADTQYF.

CDR3 in DNA: TGTGCCAGCAGTTTCTCACCGGAGCTAAACTATGGCTACACCTTC. Its protein is CASSFSPELNYGYTF. V and J are TRBV28 and TRBJ1-2; D call uncertain. Germline V gives CDR1 MDHEN, CDR2 SYDVKM. V lost 3 bases and J lost 2, with 13 bases in between. The CDR3 runs 15 residues.

The chain employs TRBV7-3 and TRBJ2-5, with 11 bases identical to TRBD2. TRBJ2-7 explains the end of the DNA better; the J call may be wrong. Germline assignment: CDR1 SGHTA and CDR2 FQGTGA. The CDR3 extends over 15 amino acids. CDR3 nucleotides: TGTGCCAGCAGCGTTACTAGCGGGAGCTCCTACGAGCAGTACTTC. Its translation is CASSVTSGSSYEQYF.